This is a list of T cell receptor beta chains from one sample in a study of T cell changes during pregnancy in multiple sclerosis. Sequencing used immunoSEQ multiplex PCR; TCRdb keeps in-frame clones, though not all of them. This sample has under 85,000 clones, with approximately 92% found just once. Sequenced material: CD4+ T cells from peripheral blood mononuclear cells, taken before pregnancy. The receptors shown here come from a female donor with multiple sclerosis, enrolled in a pregnancy study. The CDR3 runs from the conserved cysteine through the conserved F or W. The D gene is left open where the match is weak. Where a row states a size, it is once, few, many or the class of an expanded clone; other rows omit it.

v_call,j_call,clone_size,cdr3_length,d_call,cdr3_nt,cdr3_aa
TRBV6-1,TRBJ1-1,once,15,NA,TGTGCCAGCAGTGAAGTGGCCCATATCCCCACTGAAGCTTTCTTT,CASSEVAHIPTEAFF
TRBV5-1,TRBJ2-2,NA,16,NA,TGCGCCAGCAGCTTGGAGTCAGGGCAAAATACCGGGGAGCTGTTTTTT,CASSLESGQNTGELFF
TRBV15,TRBJ2-5,NA,16,NA,TGTGCCACCAGCAGCCCTCAGGGTTTGAATTTGGAGACCCAGTACTTC,CATSSPQGLNLETQYF
TRBV5-1,TRBJ2-5,NA,16,TRBD2,TGCGCCAGCAGCTTGACTAGCGGGGGGGCCGGCGAGACCCAGTACTTC,CASSLTSGGAGETQYF
TRBV4-1,TRBJ1-1,NA,13,TRBD1,TGCGCCAGCAGCCAAGGGCCACAGGGGAGGGCTTTCTTT,CASSQGPQGRAFF
TRBV11-2,TRBJ2-2,NA,17,TRBD2,TGTGCCAGCAGCTACGGGAGGGTATGGGAGGGCCCCGGGGAGCTGTTTTTT,CASSYGRVWEGPGELFF
TRBV5-1,TRBJ2-5,NA,14,NA,TGCGCCAGCAGAGGACTACCATTTCAAGAGACCCAGTACTTC,CASRGLPFQETQYF
TRBV27,TRBJ2-1,NA,18,NA,TGTGCCAGCAGAGGCCCCGGGAAACGGGAGAAGGCCTACAATGAGCAGTTCTTC,CASRGPGKREKAYNEQFF
TRBV5-6,TRBJ1-1,NA,13,NA,TGTGCCAGCAGCTTGGATGGGGGCGCTGAAGCTTTCTTT,CASSLDGGAEAFF
TRBV7-2,TRBJ2-5,NA,14,NA,TGTGCCAGCAGCCCTCGGCGGGTTGGTGAGACCCAGTACTTC,CASSPRRVGETQYF
TRBV28,TRBJ1-2,few,11,NA,TGTGCCAGCAGTGGACAGTATGGCTACACCTTC,CASSGQYGYTF
TRBV2,TRBJ2-1,NA,16,TRBD1,TGTGCCAGCAGTGAAATGGGGGGACAGGTGGTTGATGAGCAGTTCTTC,CASSEMGGQVVDEQFF
TRBV19,TRBJ1-4,NA,15,TRBD1,TGTGCCAGCGGGACAGGGAGGGCAACTAATGAAAAACTGTTTTTT,CASGTGRATNEKLFF
TRBV5-1,TRBJ1-1,NA,14,NA,TGCGCCAGCAGCTTCAGGGTGTGGGACACTGAAGCTTTCTTT,CASSFRVWDTEAFF
TRBV19,TRBJ1-1,NA,15,TRBD1,TGTGCCAGTAGTCCGATCGACAGGGGAAACACTGAAGCTTTCTTT,CASSPIDRGNTEAFF
TRBV30,TRBJ2-3,NA,13,NA,TGTGCCTGGAGAAGCCCAGGGACAGATACGCAGTATTTT,CAWRSPGTDTQYF
TRBV29-1,TRBJ2-7,once,12,NA,TGCAGCGCTAGGACTGGGGCCTACGAGCAGTACTTC,CSARTGAYEQYF
TRBV4-1,TRBJ2-3,NA,15,NA,TGCGCCAGCAGCCAATCACAGGGAAGAACAGATACGCAGTATTTT,CASSQSQGRTDTQYF
TRBV10-3,TRBJ1-3,NA,15,NA,TGTGCCATCAGAACAGGGCCCGGCTCTGGAAACACCATATATTTT,CAIRTGPGSGNTIYF
TRBV29-1,TRBJ2-3,NA,14,NA,TGCAGCGTCGAGCCAGCGGGCCGCACAGATACGCAGTATTTT,CSVEPAGRTDTQYF
TRBV30,TRBJ1-6,NA,16,TRBD1,TGTGCCTACCTTGACGTCGACAGGGGGCGTTTTTCACCCCTCCACTTT,CAYLDVDRGRFSPLHF
TRBV12-2,TRBJ1-5,NA,15,NA,TGTGCAAGTCGTGACCCGGACAGAAGCAATCAGCCCCAGCATTTT,CASRDPDRSNQPQHF
TRBV19,TRBJ2-1,NA,16,TRBD1,TGTGCCAGTAGTCCGCCGGACAGGTGGCTCTACAATGAGCAGTTCTTC,CASSPPDRWLYNEQFF
TRBV27,TRBJ1-4,NA,15,NA,TGTGCCAGCAGTTTAATGGCCTCAACTAATGAAAAACTGTTTTTT,CASSLMASTNEKLFF
TRBV7-2,TRBJ1-2,NA,15,TRBD1,TGTGCCAGCAGCTTATTACAGGGGGCCGGGCGTGGCTACACCTTC,CASSLLQGAGRGYTF
TRBV27,TRBJ2-1,NA,15,NA,TGTGCCAGCAGTTATAGCGGCCAGGCCTACAATGAGCAGTTCTTC,CASSYSGQAYNEQFF
TRBV28,TRBJ1-2,once,14,TRBD1,TGTGCCAGCGAACCGGCAGGGGGCGAATATGGCTACACCTTC,CASEPAGGEYGYTF
TRBV28,TRBJ1-2,NA,13,NA,TGTGCCAGCAGTGTACAGGGTGGCTATGGCTACACCTTC,CASSVQGGYGYTF
TRBV15,TRBJ2-4,NA,15,TRBD1,TGTGCCACCAGCAGGGACCGGACAGGGGGCAACATTCAGTACTTC,CATSRDRTGGNIQYF
TRBV9,TRBJ2-3,once,17,TRBD1,TGTGCCAGCAGCGTCGGCGGGACAGGGCTACTGGGCGATACGCAGTATTTT,CASSVGGTGLLGDTQYF
TRBV6-1,TRBJ1-1,NA,16,TRBD1,TGTGCCAGCAGTGGGGGACAGGGGGCTGGGGGCACTGAAGCTTTCTTT,CASSGGQGAGGTEAFF
TRBV29-1,TRBJ2-3,NA,13,NA,TGCAGCGTTTCTTTCCCCAGCAGGGATACGCAGTATTTT,CSVSFPSRDTQYF